Each of the 13 T cell receptor beta chains below was sequenced from the same sample in a study of blood T cell repertoires in COVID-19. Sequencing was performed with immunoSEQ multiplex PCR; in TCRdb, only in-frame clones are kept and a portion is missing. In the table there are tens of thousands of clones, about 70% of which are singletons. The material sequenced was peripheral blood. The receptor source for this set is an elderly woman with active or convalescent COVID-19.

This rearrangement joins TRBV5-4 to TRBJ2-5, with a tentative D call TRBD1 (5 bases). V gave up 4 bases and J gave up 4 bases, with 11 bases separating them. CDR1 and CDR2 (germline): SGHNT, YYREEE (reference sequence). This CDR3 comprises 13 residues. The CDR3 is CASSQATAETQYF. CDR3 bases: TGTGCCAGCAGCCAAGCGACAGCAGAGACCCAGTACTTC.

The V call is TRBV9, the J call TRBJ2-7, with 7 bases fitting TRBD2. The CDR3 has 11 residues. Trimming removed 3 bases from V and 6 bases from J; junction bases left unmatched: 0. Per the germline V gene, CDR1 is SGDLS and CDR2 is YYNGEE. DNA of the CDR3: TGTGCCAGCAGCGGCGGGGGCGAGCAGTACTTC. This codes for CASSGGGEQYF.

This clone was detected a few times. The chain carries TRBV19 and TRBJ1-5, with D perhaps TRBD1 (5 bases). Germline V gene lookup returns CDR1 LNHDA and CDR2 SQIVND (reference sequence). Trimming removed 7 bases at V and 3 bases at J, with 13 bases between. The CDR3 has 14 amino acids. CDR3 region: CASNTRDYNQPQHF. The CDR3 bases are TGTGCCAGTAACACCCGGGACTACAATCAGCCCCAGCATTTT.

The V call is TRBV5-4, the J call TRBJ1-1, with D unresolved. The CDR3 has 14 amino acids. V gave up 3 bases and J gave up 2 bases, with 11 bases separating them. Germline CDR1 and CDR2: SGHNT and YYREEE (reference sequence). The CDR3 nucleotides read TGTGCCAGCAGCTCCCGGACGGGAAACACTGAAGCTTTCTTT. It yields the protein CASSSRTGNTEAFF.

This clone was detected only once. V usage is TRBV6-5 and J usage is TRBJ2-7; tentatively, D is TRBD2 (7 bases). Trimming removed 6 bases from V and 6 bases from J, with 15 bases in between. Per germline, CDR1 MNHEY and CDR2 SVGAGI. The CDR3 contains 13 residues. CDR3 region: CASSRSGGGEQYF. DNA for the CDR3: TGTGCCAGCAGCCGGTCGGGGGGCGGCGAGCAGTACTTC.

This clone was recorded only once. The chain combines TRBV6-2 or TRBV6-3 with TRBJ2-2; the match to TRBD2 covers 8 bases. V dropped 5 bases and J dropped 5; count of bases not matched to a gene: 13. From germline, CDR1 is MNHEY and CDR2 SVGEGT. The CDR3 length is 17 residues. Here the CDR3 DNA reads TGTGCCAGCAGTCCCTTCGGGGGGGCCGAGTTAACCGGGGAGCTGTTTTTT. It translates to CASSPFGGAELTGELFF.

The V call is TRBV7-3, the J call TRBJ1-5, with no clear D. The germline V gene encodes CDR1 SGHTA and CDR2 FQGTGA. V was shortened by 2 bases and J by 4 bases, with 6 bases between the two germline ends. The CDR3 runs 13 residues. This chain's CDR3 is CASSLDSNQPQHF. In DNA form, the CDR3 reads TGTGCCAGCAGCTTAGACTCGAATCAGCCCCAGCATTTT. Full variable domain (remainder filled in from reference TRBV7-3 and TRBJ1-5): GAGVSQTPSNKVTEKGKYVELRCDPISGHTALYWYRQSLGQGPEFLIYFQGTGAADDSGLPNDRFFAVRPEGSVSTLKIQRTERGDSAVYLCASSLDSNQPQHFGDGTRLSIL.

This chain uses TRBV7-2 with TRBJ1-5; D is possibly TRBD1 (5 bases). This CDR3 has 15 amino acids. CDR1 is SGHTA, CDR2 FQGNSA, per germline. V lost 5 bases, J lost 1 base, and 12 bases lay in between. CDR3 amino acids: CASSPWPGSNQPQHF. As DNA, the CDR3 is TGTGCCAGCAGCCCCTGGCCAGGGAGCAATCAGCCCCAGCATTTT.

The CDR3 DNA reads as TGTGCCAGTAGTATTAGAAGGCTAGGTCTCACAGATACGCAGTATTTT. It codes for CASSIRRLGLTDTQYF. The chain joins TRBV19 to TRBJ2-3; D not resolved. V lost 3 bases to trimming and J lost 2 bases, with 15 bases between them. This CDR3 is built from 16 residues. Looked up from germline, CDR1 is LNHDA and CDR2 is SQIVND (reference sequence).

This sequence joins TRBV9 and TRBJ2-1; D possibly corresponds to TRBD2 (5 bases). CDR1 is SGDLS, CDR2 YYNGEE, per germline. CDR3 length equals 12 residues. The V end lost 0 bases, the J end lost 12 bases, and 10 bases lay between the germline ends. The CDR3 DNA reads TGTGCCAGCAGCGTAGTGGAGGAGAGGCAGTTCTTC. It encodes CASSVVEERQFF.

This clone has at least ten counts. V is TRBV5-6 and J is TRBJ2-7, with D possibly being TRBD2 (5 bases). V shed 0 bases and J shed 5 bases, with 15 bases lying between them. The CDR3 is made up of 15 amino acids. The germline CDR1 and CDR2 sequences are SGHDT and YYEEEE. The chain's CDR3 is CASSLGTGNGDEQYF. The DNA for the CDR3 is TGTGCCAGCAGCTTGGGAACGGGGAACGGAGACGAGCAGTACTTC. The variable domain in full, with the rest retrieved from reference TRBV5-6 and TRBJ2-7, is DAGVTQSPTHLIKTRGQQVTLRCSPKSGHDTVSWYQQALGQGPQFIFQYYEEEERQRGNFPDRFSGHQFPNYSSELNVNALLLGDSALYLCASSLGTGNGDEQYFGPGTRLTVT.

This rearrangement joins TRBV4-3 to TRBJ1-4; D unresolved. The germline V gene has CDR1 LGHNA and CDR2 YSLEER. The CDR3 loop spans 15 amino acids. Between the trimmed V and J ends, which lost 0 bases and 8 bases, there was a span of 13 bases. The CDR3 DNA reads TGCGCCAGCAGCCAAGACCCTCTAGTAACCGAAAAACTGTTTTTT. Translation gives CASSQDPLVTEKLFF.

This sequence joins TRBV30 and TRBJ1-1; D gene ambiguous. V gave up 3 bases and J gave up 2 bases, with 7 bases separating them. The CDR3 loop spans 12 amino acids. Germline CDR1 reads GTSNPN; CDR2 reads SVGIG (reference sequence). Here the CDR3 reads CAWSPFNTEAFF. The DNA of the CDR3 is TGTGCCTGGAGCCCTTTTAACACTGAAGCTTTCTTT.